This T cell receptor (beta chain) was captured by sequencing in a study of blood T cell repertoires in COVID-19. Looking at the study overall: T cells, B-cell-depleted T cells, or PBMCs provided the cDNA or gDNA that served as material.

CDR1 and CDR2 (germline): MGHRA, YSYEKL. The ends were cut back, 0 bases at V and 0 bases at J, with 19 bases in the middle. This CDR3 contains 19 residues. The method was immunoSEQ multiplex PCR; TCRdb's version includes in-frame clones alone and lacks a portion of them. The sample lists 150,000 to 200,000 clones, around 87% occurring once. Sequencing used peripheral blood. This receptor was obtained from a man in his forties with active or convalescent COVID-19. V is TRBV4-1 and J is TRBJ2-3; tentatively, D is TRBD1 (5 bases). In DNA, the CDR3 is TGCGCCAGCAGCCAAGACCCGACAGCAGTATTACCTAGCACAGATACGCAGTATTTT. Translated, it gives CASSQDPTAVLPSTDTQYF.